Listed here are 9 T cell receptor beta chains from one sample, sequenced in a study of shared clonotypes between healthy human individuals. Using immunoSEQ multiplex PCR, the repertoire was profiled, and TCRdb retains in-frame clones only, with some absent. Found here are hundreds of thousands of clones, approximately 71% of them singletons; the top ten hold 9.5% to 15%. Sequencing was performed on PBMCs. Every receptor here comes from a woman in her thirties or forties in good health. Some clones in this sample may be carry-over from other donors' samples.

As regards this clone: A far larger clone is one nucleotide away, so this likely arose from a read error. The V and J genes are TRBV5-1 and TRBJ1-1; a possible D gene is TRBD1 (5 bases). Trimming took 0 bases from V and 1 from J, leaving 7 bases between them. This CDR3 spans 14 amino acids. Germline CDR1 and CDR2: SGHRS and YFSETQ. DNA for the CDR3: TGCGCCAGCAGCTTGGAAGGGGCGAACACTGAAGCTTTCTTT. Translating gives CASSLEGANTEAFF.

The V call is TRBV6-5, the J call TRBJ2-7, with 8 bases aligning to TRBD1. The ends lost 4 bases at V and 2 bases at J; junction bases unmatched: 4. This CDR3 spans 14 amino acids. CDR1 is MNHEY, CDR2 SVGAGI, per germline. The CDR3 protein is CASSSGGSAYEQYF. In DNA form, the CDR3 reads TGTGCCAGCAGTTCAGGGGGCTCCGCCTACGAGCAGTACTTC.

This clone has a handful of counts. V gene TRBV4-2 combines with J gene TRBJ2-7; TRBD1 matches at 9 bases. V lost 0 bases to trimming and J lost 1 base; unmatched junction nucleotides: 4. The CDR3 has 16 residues. Germline CDR1 LGHNA, CDR2 YNFKEQ. As DNA, the CDR3 is TGTGCCAGCAGCCAAGATGGAGGACAGGGGTCCTACGAGCAGTACTTC. Translating gives CASSQDGGQGSYEQYF.

This chain joins TRBV28 and TRBJ2-5, with TRBD2 matching over 9 bases. The DNA matches TRBJ2-7 better at its end, which makes the J call doubtful. Per germline, CDR1 MDHEN and CDR2 SYDVKM. There are 14 residues in the CDR3. CDR3 residues: CASTLAGASYEQYF. In DNA, the CDR3 is TGTGCCAGCACCTTAGCGGGAGCTTCCTACGAGCAGTACTTC.

This clone was seen once. V is TRBV6-6 and J is TRBJ1-2; maybe TRBD1 (6 bases). V lost 6 bases and J 11 bases, leaving 25 bases between the germline ends. CDR1 is MNHNY and CDR2 is SVGAGI in the germline V gene (reference sequence). The CDR3 is 15 amino acids. CDR3 sequence reads: CASSRPGQGFSYYTF. CDR3 bases: TGTGCCAGCAGCCGACCGGGACAAGGTTTCTCTTATTACACCTTC.

In this sample, this clone turned up once. This likely stems from a read error, as it lies one base from a far larger clone. Distinct nucleotide sequences in the sample also encode this CDR3. The V gene is TRBV12-2, the J gene TRBJ2-7. TRBV12-2 is a documented pseudogene. This CDR3 contains 13 residues. CDR3 bases: TGTGCAAGGCCTGGGAAGAGCTCCTACGAGCAGTACTTC. Its translation is CARPGKSSYEQYF.

This clone was observed a handful of times. A far larger clone is one base from this, pointing to a likely read error. The chain uses TRBV30 and TRBJ2-3; the match to TRBD2 covers 7 bases. V trimming: 3 bases; J trimming: 3 bases; junction bases outside the gene matches: 3. CDR1 and CDR2 (germline): GTSNPN, SVGIG (reference sequence). The CDR3 length is 13 residues. CDR3 bases: TGTGCCTGGAGAAGGGGAGGGACAGATACGCAGTATTTT. It translates to CAWRRGGTDTQYF.

This clone has a handful of counts. One base away lies a much larger clone, so this may be a sequencing read error. This chain joins TRBV27 and TRBJ2-7; unclear D gene. Germline V gene lookup returns CDR1 MNHEY and CDR2 SMNVEV (reference sequence). CDR3 length: 10 residues. Trimming removed 5 bases at V and 3 bases at J, with 2 bases between. The CDR3 DNA sequence: TGTGCCAGCAGTCTCTACGAGCAGTACTTC. This encodes CASSLYEQYF.

The chain combines TRBV10-3 with TRBJ2-2; 9 bases align to TRBD1. CDR1 is ENHRY and CDR2 is SYGVKD in the germline V gene. The CDR3 is made up of 15 amino acids. The V gene end was trimmed by 9 bases and the J gene end by 0 bases; junction bases not matched to a gene: 5. The CDR3 nucleotides are TGTGCCATTCCCGGGACAGGGCCGAACACCGGGGAGCTGTTTTTT. As protein: CAIPGTGPNTGELFF.